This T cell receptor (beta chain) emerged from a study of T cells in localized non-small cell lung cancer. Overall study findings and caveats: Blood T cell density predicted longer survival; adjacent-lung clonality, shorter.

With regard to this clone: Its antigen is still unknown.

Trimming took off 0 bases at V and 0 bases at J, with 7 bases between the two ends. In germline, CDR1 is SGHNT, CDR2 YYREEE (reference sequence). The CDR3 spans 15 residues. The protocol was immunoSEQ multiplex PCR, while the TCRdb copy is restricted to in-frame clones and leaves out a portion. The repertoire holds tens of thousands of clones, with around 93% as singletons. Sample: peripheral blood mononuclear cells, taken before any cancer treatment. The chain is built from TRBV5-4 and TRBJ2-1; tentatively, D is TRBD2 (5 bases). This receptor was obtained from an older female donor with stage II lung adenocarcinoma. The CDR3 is CASSLAGISYNEQFF. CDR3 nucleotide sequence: TGTGCCAGCAGCTTGGCGGGGATCTCCTACAATGAGCAGTTCTTC.